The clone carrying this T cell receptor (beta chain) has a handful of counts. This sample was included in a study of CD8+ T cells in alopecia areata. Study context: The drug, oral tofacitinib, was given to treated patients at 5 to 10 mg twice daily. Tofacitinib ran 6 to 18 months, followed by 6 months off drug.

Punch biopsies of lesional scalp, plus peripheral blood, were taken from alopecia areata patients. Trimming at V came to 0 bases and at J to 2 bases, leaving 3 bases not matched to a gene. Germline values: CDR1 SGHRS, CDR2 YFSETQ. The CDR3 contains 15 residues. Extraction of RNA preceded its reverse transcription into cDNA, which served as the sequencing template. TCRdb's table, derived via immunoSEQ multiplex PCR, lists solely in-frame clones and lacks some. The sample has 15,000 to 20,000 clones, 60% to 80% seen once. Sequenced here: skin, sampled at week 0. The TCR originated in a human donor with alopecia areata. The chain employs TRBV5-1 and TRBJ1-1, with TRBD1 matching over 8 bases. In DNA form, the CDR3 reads TGCGCCAGCAGCTTGGCGACAGGGGTTAACACTGAAGCTTTCTTT. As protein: CASSLATGVNTEAFF. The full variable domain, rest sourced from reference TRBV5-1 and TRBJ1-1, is KAGVTQTPRYLIKTRGQQVTLSCSPISGHRSVSWYQQTPGQGLQFLFEYFSETQRNKGNFPGRFSGRQFSNSRSEMNVSTLELGDSALYLCASSLATGVNTEAFFGQGTRLTVV.